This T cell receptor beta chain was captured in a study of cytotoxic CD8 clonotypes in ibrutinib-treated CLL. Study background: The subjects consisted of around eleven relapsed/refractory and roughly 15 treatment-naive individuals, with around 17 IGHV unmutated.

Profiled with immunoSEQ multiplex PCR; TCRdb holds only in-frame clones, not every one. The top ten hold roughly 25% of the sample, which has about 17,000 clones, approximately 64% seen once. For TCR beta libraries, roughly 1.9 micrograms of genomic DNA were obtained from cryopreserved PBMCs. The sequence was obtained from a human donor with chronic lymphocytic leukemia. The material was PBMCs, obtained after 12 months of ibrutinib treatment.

The CDR3 sequence: CASTDRGREQYF. The CDR3 nucleotides are TGTGCCAGCACCGACAGGGGGCGAGAGCAGTACTTC. The V call is TRBV27, the J call TRBJ2-7; TRBD1 aligns across 10 bases. This CDR3 region has 12 residues. In germline, CDR1 is MNHEY, CDR2 SMNVEV (reference sequence). V lost 7 bases, J lost 7 bases, and 4 bases stayed unmatched.